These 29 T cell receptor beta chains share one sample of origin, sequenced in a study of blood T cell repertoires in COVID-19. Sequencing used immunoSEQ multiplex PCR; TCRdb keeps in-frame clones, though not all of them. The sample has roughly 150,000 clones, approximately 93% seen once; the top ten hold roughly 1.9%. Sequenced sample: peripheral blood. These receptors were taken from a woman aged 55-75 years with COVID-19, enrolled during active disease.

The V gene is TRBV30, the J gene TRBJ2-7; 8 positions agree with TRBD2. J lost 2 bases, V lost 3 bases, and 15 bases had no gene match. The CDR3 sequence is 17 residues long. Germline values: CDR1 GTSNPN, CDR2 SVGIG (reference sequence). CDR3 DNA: TGTGCCTGGAGGAGGGTGTCGGGGGGGGCGGTCGCCTACGAGCAGTACTTC. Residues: CAWRRVSGGAVAYEQYF.

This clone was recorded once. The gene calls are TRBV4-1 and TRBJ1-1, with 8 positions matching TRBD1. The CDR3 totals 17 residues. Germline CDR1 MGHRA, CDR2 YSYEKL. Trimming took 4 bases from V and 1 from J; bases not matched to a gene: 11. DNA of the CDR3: TGCGCCAGCAGCCGAACTCCGGGACAGGCGTCGAACACTGAAGCTTTCTTT. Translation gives CASSRTPGQASNTEAFF.

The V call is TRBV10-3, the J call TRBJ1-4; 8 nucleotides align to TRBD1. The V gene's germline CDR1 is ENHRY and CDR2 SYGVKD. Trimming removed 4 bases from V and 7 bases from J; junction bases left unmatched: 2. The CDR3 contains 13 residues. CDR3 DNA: TGTGCCATCAGTGTTGGGACAGGTGAAAAACTGTTTTTT. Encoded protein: CAISVGTGEKLFF.

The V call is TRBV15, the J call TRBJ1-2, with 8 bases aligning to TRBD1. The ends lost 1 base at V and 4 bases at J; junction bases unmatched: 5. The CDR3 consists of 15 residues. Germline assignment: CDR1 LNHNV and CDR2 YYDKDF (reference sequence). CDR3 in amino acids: CATSRGQGFGYGYTF. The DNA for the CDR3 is TGTGCCACCAGCAGAGGACAGGGGTTCGGCTATGGCTACACCTTC.

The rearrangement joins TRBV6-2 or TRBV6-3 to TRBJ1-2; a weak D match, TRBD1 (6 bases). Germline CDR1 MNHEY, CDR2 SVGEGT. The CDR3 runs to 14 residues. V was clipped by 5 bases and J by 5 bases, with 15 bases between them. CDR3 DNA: TGTGCCAGCAGTCGACAGGAGATTTCTTATGGCTACACCTTC. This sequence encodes CASSRQEISYGYTF.

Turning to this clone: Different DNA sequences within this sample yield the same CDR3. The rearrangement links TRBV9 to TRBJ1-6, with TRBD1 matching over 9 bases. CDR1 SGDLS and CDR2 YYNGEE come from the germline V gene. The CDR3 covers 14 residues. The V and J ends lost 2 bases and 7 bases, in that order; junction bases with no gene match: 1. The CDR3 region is CASSVGQGNSPLHF. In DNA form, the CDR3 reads TGTGCCAGCAGCGTGGGACAGGGAAATTCACCCCTCCACTTT.

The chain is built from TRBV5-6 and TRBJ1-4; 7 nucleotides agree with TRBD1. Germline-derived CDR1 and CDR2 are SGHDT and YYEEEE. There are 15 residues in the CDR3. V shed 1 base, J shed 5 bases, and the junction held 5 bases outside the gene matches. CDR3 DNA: TGTGCCAGCAGCTTGTTGACAGGGAGAAATGAAAAACTGTTTTTT. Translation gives CASSLLTGRNEKLFF. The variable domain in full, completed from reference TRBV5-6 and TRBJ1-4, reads DAGVTQSPTHLIKTRGQQVTLRCSPKSGHDTVSWYQQALGQGPQFIFQYYEEEERQRGNFPDRFSGHQFPNYSSELNVNALLLGDSALYLCASSLLTGRNEKLFFGSGTQLSVL.

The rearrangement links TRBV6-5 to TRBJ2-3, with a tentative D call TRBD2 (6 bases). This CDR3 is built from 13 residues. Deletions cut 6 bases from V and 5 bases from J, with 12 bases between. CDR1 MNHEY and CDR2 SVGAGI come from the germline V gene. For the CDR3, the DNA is TGTGCCAGCAGGAGACTAGGTGGAGATACGCAGTATTTT. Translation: CASRRLGGDTQYF.

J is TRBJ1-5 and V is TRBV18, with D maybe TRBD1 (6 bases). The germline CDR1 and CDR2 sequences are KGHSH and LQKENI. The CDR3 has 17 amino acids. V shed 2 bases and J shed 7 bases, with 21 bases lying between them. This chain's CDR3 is CASSPSFRGRRRQPQHF. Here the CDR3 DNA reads TGTGCCAGCTCACCATCTTTCAGGGGCAGACGTCGACAGCCCCAGCATTTT.

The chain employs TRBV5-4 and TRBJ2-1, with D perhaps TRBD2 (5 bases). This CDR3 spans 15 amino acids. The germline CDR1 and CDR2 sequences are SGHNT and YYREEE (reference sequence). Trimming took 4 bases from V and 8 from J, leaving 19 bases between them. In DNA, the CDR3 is TGTGCCAGCAGCGCTCGAGGGATGTCCGTCGATGAGCAGTTCTTC. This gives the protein CASSARGMSVDEQFF.

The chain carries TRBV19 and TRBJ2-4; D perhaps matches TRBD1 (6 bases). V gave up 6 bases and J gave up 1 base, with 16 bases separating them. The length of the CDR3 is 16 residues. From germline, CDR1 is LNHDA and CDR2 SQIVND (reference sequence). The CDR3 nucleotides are TGTGCCAGTAGGATCTCAGGGGCGAGGGCCAAAAACATTCAGTACTTC. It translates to CASRISGARAKNIQYF. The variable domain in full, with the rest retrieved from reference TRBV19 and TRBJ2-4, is DGGITQSPKYLFRKEGQNVTLSCEQNLNHDAMYWYRQDPGQGLRLIYYSQIVNDFQKGDIAEGYSVSREKKESFPLTVTSAQKNPTAFYLCASRISGARAKNIQYFGAGTRLSVL.

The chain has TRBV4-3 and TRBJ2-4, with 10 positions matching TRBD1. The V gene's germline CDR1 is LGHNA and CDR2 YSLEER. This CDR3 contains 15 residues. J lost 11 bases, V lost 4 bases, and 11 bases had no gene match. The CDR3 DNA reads TGCGCCAGCAGCCGATCCGGGACAGGGGACGAGTTTCAGTACTTC. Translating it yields CASSRSGTGDEFQYF.

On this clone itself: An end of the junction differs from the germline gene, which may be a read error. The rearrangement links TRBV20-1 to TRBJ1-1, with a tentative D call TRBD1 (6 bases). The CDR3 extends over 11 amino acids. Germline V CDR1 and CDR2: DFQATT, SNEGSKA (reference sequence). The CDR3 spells CGGARNTEAFF. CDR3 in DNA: TGTGGGGGGGCGCGGAACACTGAAGCTTTCTTT.

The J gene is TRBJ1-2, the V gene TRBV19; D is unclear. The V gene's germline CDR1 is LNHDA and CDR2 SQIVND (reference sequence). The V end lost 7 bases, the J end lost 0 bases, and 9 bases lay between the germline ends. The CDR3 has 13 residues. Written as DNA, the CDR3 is TGTGCCAGTATGAGCAATACTAACTATGGCTACACCTTC. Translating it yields CASMSNTNYGYTF. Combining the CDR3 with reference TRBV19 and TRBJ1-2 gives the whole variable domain DGGITQSPKYLFRKEGQNVTLSCEQNLNHDAMYWYRQDPGQGLRLIYYSQIVNDFQKGDIAEGYSVSREKKESFPLTVTSAQKNPTAFYLCASMSNTNYGYTFGSGTRLTVV.

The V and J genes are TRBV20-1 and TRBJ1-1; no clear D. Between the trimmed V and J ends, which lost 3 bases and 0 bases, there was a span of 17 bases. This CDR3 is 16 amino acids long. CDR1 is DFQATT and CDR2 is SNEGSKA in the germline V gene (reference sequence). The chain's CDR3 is CSASSPQRGMNTEAFF. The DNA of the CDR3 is TGCAGTGCTAGTTCCCCCCAAAGAGGAATGAACACTGAAGCTTTCTTT.

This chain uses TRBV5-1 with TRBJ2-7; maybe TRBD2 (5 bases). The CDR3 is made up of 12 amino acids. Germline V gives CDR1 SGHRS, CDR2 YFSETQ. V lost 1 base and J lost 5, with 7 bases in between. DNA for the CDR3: TGCGCCAGCAGCTTGAACGGGGACGAGCAGTACTTC. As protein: CASSLNGDEQYF.

The CDR3 sequence is CASSRDRGRTEAFF. The CDR3 nucleotides read TGCGCCAGCAGCCGGGACAGGGGGCGCACTGAAGCTTTCTTT. The rearrangement uses TRBV5-1 and TRBJ1-1, with 12 bases aligning to TRBD1. Unmatched junction bases numbered 2, after V lost 4 bases and J lost 4 bases. There are 14 residues in the CDR3. The germline V gene encodes CDR1 SGHRS and CDR2 YFSETQ. Full variable domain (missing parts from reference TRBV5-1 and TRBJ1-1): KAGVTQTPRYLIKTRGQQVTLSCSPISGHRSVSWYQQTPGQGLQFLFEYFSETQRNKGNFPGRFSGRQFSNSRSEMNVSTLELGDSALYLCASSRDRGRTEAFFGQGTRLTVV.

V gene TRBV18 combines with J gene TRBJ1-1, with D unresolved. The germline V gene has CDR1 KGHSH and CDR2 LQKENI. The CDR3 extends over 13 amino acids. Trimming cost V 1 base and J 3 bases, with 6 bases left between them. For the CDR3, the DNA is TGTGCCAGCTCACCACGTGCGGACACTGAAGCTTTCTTT. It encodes CASSPRADTEAFF.

The CDR3 bases are TGTGCCAGCAGTGAAGTCGGGGGAGCGGCTGAAGCTTTCTTT. It encodes CASSEVGGAAEAFF. The V and J genes are TRBV6-1 and TRBJ1-1; D might be TRBD1 (5 bases). V was shortened by 1 base and J by 6 bases, with 12 bases between the two germline ends. Germline V CDR1 and CDR2: MNHNS, SASEGT. This CDR3 comprises 14 residues.

The CDR3 DNA reads as TGTGCCAGCAGCTTATGGTCGGGGGGCACCTTCTCCTACGAGCAGTACTTC. Amino acid sequence: CASSLWSGGTFSYEQYF. The chain recombines TRBV7-2 with TRBJ2-7, with TRBD2 as a possible D gene (7 bases). The germline CDR1 and CDR2 sequences are SGHTA and FQGNSA. There are 17 residues in the CDR3. V lost 2 bases to trimming and J lost 0 bases, with 17 bases between them.

CDR3 amino acids: CATSGQGPVDGYTF. CDR3 nucleotide sequence: TGTGCCACCAGCGGACAGGGGCCGGTAGATGGCTACACCTTC. The chain employs TRBV24-1 and TRBJ1-2; 9 bases are a match to TRBD1. The CDR3 spans 14 residues. Germline V gene data show CDR1 as KGHDR and CDR2 as SFDVKD. The J segment lost 6 bases and the V segment lost 7 bases, leaving 8 bases of the junction unmatched.

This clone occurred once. The CDR3: CASSIRQGAKAMGGYTF. The CDR3 nucleotides are TGTGCCAGTAGTATACGACAGGGGGCAAAGGCTATGGGTGGCTACACCTTC. The chain has TRBV19 and TRBJ1-2; TRBD1 matches 10 bases. The CDR3 length is 17 residues. Trimming removed 2 bases from V and 7 bases from J; junction bases left unmatched: 13. The germline CDR1 and CDR2 sequences are LNHDA and SQIVND (reference sequence).

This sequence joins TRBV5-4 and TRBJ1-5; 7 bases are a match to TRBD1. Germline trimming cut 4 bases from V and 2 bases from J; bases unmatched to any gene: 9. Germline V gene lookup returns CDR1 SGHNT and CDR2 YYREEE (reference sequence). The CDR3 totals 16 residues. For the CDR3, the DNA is TGTGCCAGCAGCCCGGGAGGGGGCGGCGGCAATCAGCCCCAGCATTTT. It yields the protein CASSPGGGGGNQPQHF.

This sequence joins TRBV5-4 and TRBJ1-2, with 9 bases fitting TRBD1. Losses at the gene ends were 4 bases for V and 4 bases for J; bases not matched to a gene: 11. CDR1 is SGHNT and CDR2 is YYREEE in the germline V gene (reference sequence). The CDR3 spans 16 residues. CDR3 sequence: CASSPEPGQGGYGYTF. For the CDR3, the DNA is TGTGCCAGCAGCCCCGAACCGGGACAGGGTGGCTATGGCTACACCTTC. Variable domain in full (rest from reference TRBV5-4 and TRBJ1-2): ETGVTQSPTHLIKTRGQQVTLRCSSQSGHNTVSWYQQALGQGPQFIFQYYREEENGRGNFPPRFSGLQFPNYSSELNVNALELDDSALYLCASSPEPGQGGYGYTFGSGTRLTVV.

The DNA for the CDR3 is TGTGCCAGCAGTTACTCGGACAGGAACACTGAAGCTTTCTTT. Translated: CASSYSDRNTEAFF. This sequence joins TRBV6-6 and TRBJ1-1, with D possibly matching TRBD1 (6 bases). The CDR3 has 14 amino acids. Germline assignment: CDR1 MNHNY and CDR2 SVGAGI (reference sequence). Trimming took off 0 bases at V and 1 base at J, with 6 bases between the two ends.

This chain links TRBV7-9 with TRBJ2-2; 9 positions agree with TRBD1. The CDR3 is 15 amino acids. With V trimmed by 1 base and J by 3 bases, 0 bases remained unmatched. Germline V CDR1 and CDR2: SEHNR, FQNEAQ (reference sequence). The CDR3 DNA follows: TGTGCCAGCAGCTTAGGACAGGGGGACACCGGGGAGCTGTTTTTT. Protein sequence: CASSLGQGDTGELFF.

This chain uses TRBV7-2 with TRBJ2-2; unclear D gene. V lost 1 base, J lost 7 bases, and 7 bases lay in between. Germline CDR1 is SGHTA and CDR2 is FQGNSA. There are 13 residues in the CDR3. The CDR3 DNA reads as TGTGCCAGCAGCTTAGGCGTGAACGGGGAGCTGTTTTTT. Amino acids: CASSLGVNGELFF.

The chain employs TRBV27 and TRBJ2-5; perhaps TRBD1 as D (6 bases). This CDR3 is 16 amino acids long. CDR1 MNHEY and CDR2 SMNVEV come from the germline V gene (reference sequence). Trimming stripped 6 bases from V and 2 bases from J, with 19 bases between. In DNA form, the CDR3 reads TGTGCCAGCAGAAGAGGGGGTAGGTGGGGACAAGAGACCCAGTACTTC. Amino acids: CASRRGGRWGQETQYF.

CDR3 sequence: CASNPGQGMYGYTF. CDR3 DNA: TGTGCCAGCAACCCGGGACAGGGAATGTATGGCTACACCTTC. The chain uses TRBV6-5 and TRBJ1-2, with 9 bases that match TRBD1. The CDR3 is 14 amino acids. CDR1 is MNHEY, CDR2 SVGAGI, per germline. Trimming removed 7 bases from V and 5 bases from J; junction bases left unmatched: 8.